This TCR beta chain was recorded in a study of regulatory T cells in long-lasting Graves disease (dated by TCRdb to 2020 to 2023). Background for the entire study: Persistent Graves' disease was defined as persistently positive TSH receptor autoantibodies together with antithyroid drug treatment for over 5 years. Persistent Graves' disease patients were compared with newly diagnosed Graves' disease patients by peripheral blood TCR sequencing and RNA sequencing. The study was conducted in China and was registered as a clinical trial. A total of about 35 samples underwent TCR sequencing, from roughly 13 patients with persistent Graves' disease and approximately 20 patients with newly diagnosed Graves' disease. In the clinical cohort, patients with persistent Graves' disease had used antithyroid drugs for an average of roughly 10 years. What the authors observed across the whole study: Compared with newly diagnosed patients, persistent Graves' disease patients had lower TCR Shannon entropy and fewer highly expanded clones, which suggests clonal expansion. Persistent disease showed preferential use of TRBV28, TRBJ1-2 and TRBJ2-5, whereas newly diagnosed disease favored TRBV20-1 and TRBJ2-1. The authors noted that the small sample size was a limitation that may lower accuracy. Sequencing and analysis were limited to the TCR beta chain. A larger number of public clonotypes was shared among persistent patients (approximately 2,600) than among newly diagnosed patients (roughly 1,000). Peripheral blood alone was examined, since thyroid tissue, which constituted the primary lesion, could not be accessed.

From a lookup of the germline V gene, CDR1 and CDR2 are SGHTA and FQGNSA. V loses 0 bases of germline sequence and J loses 8 bases, and the interval between the two ends is 11 bases. The CDR3 goes from the cysteine to the phenylalanine over 14 residues. Of all the DNA, just the CDR3 is kept, 42 bases in frame from base 1. A remark on this clonotype: Its antigen remains unidentified. Qualities for individual bases were not recorded, and no much larger clone is one base off.

Library creation used multiplex PCR. These reads were obtained on an Illumina HiSeq 4000. CDR3 regions were amplified by Arm-PCR with iRepertoire HTBI primers to construct TCR beta libraries. Gel purification was performed on PCR products prior to sequencing. In the source study's methods: A total of fewer than 70 TRBV and about 13 TRBJ segments were identified across samples and were used for gene usage analysis of CDR3 amino acid clonotypes. COPE and FqMerger were used to merge filtered high-quality paired reads into contigs. Contigs were aligned with BLAST to IMGT TRBV, TRBD and TRBJ reference genes, and CDR3 was defined per IMGT. Clonotypes above 0.1% frequency were classified as highly expanded clones. Shannon entropy was used to measure repertoire diversity, and the Gini coefficient was used to measure V-J evenness. Public clonotypes were defined as clonotypes shared by more than one individual. TCRdb reworked the public reads: Q25 trimming with fastp, MiXCR clone assembly, productive beta chains retained. Entries that share a CDR3 protein sequence are merged under the most common genes and DNA. V and J calls and clone size were set by TCRdb, not the authors. Present in this sample are about 470,000 distinct CDR3 sequences, less than 25% of which were seen just once. Jointly, the top ten make up roughly 8% of the sample.

The time point tag for this specimen amounts to: persistent/refractory GD, antithyroid drugs over 5 years with positive TRAb. For both TCR sequencing and RNA sequencing, RNA was extracted from PBMCs in TRIzol. Graves' disease was diagnosed according to American Thyroid Association guidelines. Patients for the study were recruited at an endocrinology department in Xi'an, China. From each patient, about 9.7 milliliters of peripheral blood was collected into an EDTA anticoagulant tube. Ficoll Paque Plus density gradient separation was used to isolate PBMCs, and no further T cell sorting was performed. An Agilent 2100 Bioanalyzer and agarose gel were used to check RNA quality, and a NanoDrop 2000 was used to measure RNA concentration.

This TCR was recovered from a female donor with Graves disease. The V and J segments used are TRBV7-2 and TRBJ2-1; the D gene cannot be named for sure. The sample was peripheral blood mononuclear cells (PBMCs), taken when the disease was refractory, from a patient treated with antithyroid drugs. The CDR3 has the sequence CASSLAPPPHEQFF. The sequence in DNA is TGTGCCAGCAGCTTAGCGCCCCCCCCCCATGAGCAGTTCTTC.